These 5 T cell receptor beta chains were all obtained from the same sample, sequenced in a study of T cell changes during pregnancy in multiple sclerosis. Libraries were prepared by immunoSEQ multiplex PCR; TCRdb keeps only in-frame clonotypes and omits some of them. The table lists roughly 110,000 clones, around 90% of them singletons. This material consisted of peripheral blood, taken in the third trimester of pregnancy. These receptors all stem from a female donor with multiple sclerosis, enrolled in a pregnancy study.

This sequence joins TRBV28 and TRBJ1-4, with 9 bases matching TRBD1. Germline CDR1 reads MDHEN; CDR2 reads SYDVKM. The CDR3 runs to 14 residues. V lost 6 bases, J lost 3 bases, and 2 bases stayed unmatched. CDR3 in amino acids: CASSRTGANEKLFF. In DNA, the CDR3 is TGTGCCAGCAGCCGGACAGGGGCTAATGAAAAACTGTTTTTT.

The rearrangement joins TRBV20-1 to TRBJ2-3; a possible D gene is TRBD2 (5 bases). V was pared by 2 bases and J by 11 bases, with 11 bases between. CDR3 size: 11 residues. Germline V gene lookup returns CDR1 DFQATT and CDR2 SNEGSKA (reference sequence). CDR3 DNA sequence: TGCAGTGCTAGAATGGTACGGGGGCAGTATTTT. Protein sequence: CSARMVRGQYF.

The genes are TRBV6-1 and TRBJ1-2; D remains unclear. In germline, CDR1 is MNHNS, CDR2 SASEGT. V was pared by 2 bases and J by 3 bases, with 10 bases between. CDR3 length equals 14 residues. The chain's CDR3 is CASSEILADYGYTF. The DNA for the CDR3 is TGTGCCAGCAGTGAAATCTTGGCGGACTATGGCTACACCTTC.

As DNA, the CDR3 is TGTGCCAGCAGCCGGGTCGACAGGGACTATGGCTACACCTTC. It specifies CASSRVDRDYGYTF. V and J are TRBV28 and TRBJ1-2; 7 bases agree with TRBD1. CDR3 size: 14 residues. CDR1 is MDHEN and CDR2 is SYDVKM in the germline V gene. After removal of 6 bases from V and 3 bases from J, the junction contained 7 bases not matched to a gene.

J is TRBJ2-3 and V is TRBV7-2; 7 positions agree with TRBD2. The CDR3 runs to 15 residues. The junction had 4 bases not matched to a gene; V was cut back by 3 bases and J by 1 base. CDR1 SGHTA and CDR2 FQGNSA come from the germline V gene. The CDR3 DNA reads as TGTGCCAGCAGCTTGGTCACTAGCGGCACAGATACGCAGTATTTT. It specifies CASSLVTSGTDTQYF.